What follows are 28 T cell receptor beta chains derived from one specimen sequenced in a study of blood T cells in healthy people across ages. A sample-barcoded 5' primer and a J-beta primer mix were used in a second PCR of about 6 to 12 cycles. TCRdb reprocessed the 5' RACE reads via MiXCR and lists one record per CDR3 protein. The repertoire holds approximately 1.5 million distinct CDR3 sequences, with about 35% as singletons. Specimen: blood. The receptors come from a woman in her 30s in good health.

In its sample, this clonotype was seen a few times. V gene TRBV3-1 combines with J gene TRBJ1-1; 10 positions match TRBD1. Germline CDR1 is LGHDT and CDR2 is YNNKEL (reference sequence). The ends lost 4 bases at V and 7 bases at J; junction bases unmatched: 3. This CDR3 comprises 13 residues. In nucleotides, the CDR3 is TGTGCCAGCAGCCCGACAGGGGGCGGTGAAGCTTTCTTT. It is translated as CASSPTGGGEAFF.

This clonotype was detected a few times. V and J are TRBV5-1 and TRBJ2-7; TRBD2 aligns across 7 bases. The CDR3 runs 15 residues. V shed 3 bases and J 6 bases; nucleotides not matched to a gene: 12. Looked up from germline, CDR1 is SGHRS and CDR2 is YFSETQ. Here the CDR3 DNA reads TGCGCCAGCAGCTGGTCGGGCGGGGGATCGAGCGAGCAGTACTTC. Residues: CASSWSGGGSSEQYF.

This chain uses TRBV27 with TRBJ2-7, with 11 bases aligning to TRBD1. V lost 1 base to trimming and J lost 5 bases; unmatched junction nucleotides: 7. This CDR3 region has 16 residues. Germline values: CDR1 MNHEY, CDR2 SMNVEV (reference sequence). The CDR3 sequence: CASSLYPGTGGDEQYF. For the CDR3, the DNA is TGTGCCAGCAGTTTATACCCCGGGACAGGGGGGGACGAGCAGTACTTC.

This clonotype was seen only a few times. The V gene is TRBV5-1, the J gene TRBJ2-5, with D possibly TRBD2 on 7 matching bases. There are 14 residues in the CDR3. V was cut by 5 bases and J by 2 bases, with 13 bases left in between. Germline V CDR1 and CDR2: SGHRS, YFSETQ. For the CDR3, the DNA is TGCGCCAGCAGAGTCGGGGGGCAACAAGAGACCCAGTACTTC. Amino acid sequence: CASRVGGQQETQYF. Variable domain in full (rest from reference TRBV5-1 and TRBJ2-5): KAGVTQTPRYLIKTRGQQVTLSCSPISGHRSVSWYQQTPGQGLQFLFEYFSETQRNKGNFPGRFSGRQFSNSRSEMNVSTLELGDSALYLCASRVGGQQETQYFGPGTRLLVL.

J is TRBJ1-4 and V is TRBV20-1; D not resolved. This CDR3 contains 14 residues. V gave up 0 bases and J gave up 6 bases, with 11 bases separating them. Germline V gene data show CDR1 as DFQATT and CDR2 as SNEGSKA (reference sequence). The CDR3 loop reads CSARDFASDEKLFF. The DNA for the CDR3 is TGCAGTGCTAGAGATTTCGCTTCAGATGAAAAACTGTTTTTT.

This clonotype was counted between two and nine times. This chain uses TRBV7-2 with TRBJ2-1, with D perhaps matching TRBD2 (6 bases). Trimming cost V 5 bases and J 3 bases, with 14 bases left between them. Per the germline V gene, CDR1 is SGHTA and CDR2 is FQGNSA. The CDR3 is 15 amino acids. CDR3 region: CASSGGPHRYNEQFF. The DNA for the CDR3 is TGTGCCAGCAGCGGAGGGCCCCACCGCTACAATGAGCAGTTCTTC.

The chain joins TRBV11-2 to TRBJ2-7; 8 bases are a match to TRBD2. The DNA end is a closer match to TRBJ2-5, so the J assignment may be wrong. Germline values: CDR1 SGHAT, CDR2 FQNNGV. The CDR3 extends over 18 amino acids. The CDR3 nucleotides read TGTGCCAGCAGCTCGGGGTTCAAATCGGACCCGGGAGGGGAGACCCAGTACTTC. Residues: CASSSGFKSDPGGETQYF.

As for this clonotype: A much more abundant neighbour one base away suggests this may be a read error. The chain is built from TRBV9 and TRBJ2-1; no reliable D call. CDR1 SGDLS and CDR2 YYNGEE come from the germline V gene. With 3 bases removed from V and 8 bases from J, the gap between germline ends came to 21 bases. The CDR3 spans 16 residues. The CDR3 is CASSEPSGMPVDEQFF. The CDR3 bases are TGTGCCAGCAGCGAGCCCTCCGGAATGCCTGTTGATGAGCAGTTCTTC.

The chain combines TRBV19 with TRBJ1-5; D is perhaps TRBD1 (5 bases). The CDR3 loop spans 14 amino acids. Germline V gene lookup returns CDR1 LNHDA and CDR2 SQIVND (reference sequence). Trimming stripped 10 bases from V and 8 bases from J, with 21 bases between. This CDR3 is CATRGGGFGEPQHF. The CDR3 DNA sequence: TGTGCCACCAGAGGTGGGGGATTTGGTGAGCCCCAGCATTTT.

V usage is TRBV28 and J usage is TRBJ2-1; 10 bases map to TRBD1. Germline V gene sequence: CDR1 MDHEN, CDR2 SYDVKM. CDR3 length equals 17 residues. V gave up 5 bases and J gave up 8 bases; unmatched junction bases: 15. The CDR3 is CASSLPPPGQGWDEQFF. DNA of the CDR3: TGTGCCAGCAGTCTCCCCCCCCCGGGACAGGGGTGGGATGAGCAGTTCTTC.

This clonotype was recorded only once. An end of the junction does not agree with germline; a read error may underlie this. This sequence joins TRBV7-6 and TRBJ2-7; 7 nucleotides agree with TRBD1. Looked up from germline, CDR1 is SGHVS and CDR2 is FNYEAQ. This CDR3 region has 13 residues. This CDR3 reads CVSSRQGQGEQYF. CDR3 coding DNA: TGTGTCAGCAGCCGACAGGGTCAAGGCGAGCAGTACTTC.

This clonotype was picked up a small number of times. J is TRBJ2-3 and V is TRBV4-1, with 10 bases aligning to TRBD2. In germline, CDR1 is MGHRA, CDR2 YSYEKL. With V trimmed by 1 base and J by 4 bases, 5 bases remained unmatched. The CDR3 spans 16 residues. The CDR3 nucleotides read TGCGCCAGCAGCCAAGTAGGAGCGGGAGGGCCAGATACGCAGTATTTT. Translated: CASSQVGAGGPDTQYF.

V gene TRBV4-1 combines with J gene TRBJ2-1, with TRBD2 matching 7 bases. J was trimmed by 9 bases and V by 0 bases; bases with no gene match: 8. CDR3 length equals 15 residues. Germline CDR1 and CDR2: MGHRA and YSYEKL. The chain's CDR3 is CASSQDPAGMFEQFF. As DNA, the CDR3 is TGCGCCAGCAGCCAAGATCCAGCGGGAATGTTTGAGCAGTTCTTC.

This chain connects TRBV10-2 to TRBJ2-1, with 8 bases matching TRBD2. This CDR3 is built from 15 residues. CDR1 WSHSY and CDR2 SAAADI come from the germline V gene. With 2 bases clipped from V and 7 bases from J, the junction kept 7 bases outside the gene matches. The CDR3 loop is CASSEGGGGGNEQFF. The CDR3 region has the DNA TGCGCCAGCAGTGAGGGGGGAGGCGGGGGGAATGAGCAGTTCTTC.

The CDR3 spells CASSPGRAIPRTPLHF. The CDR3 bases are TGTGCCAGCAGCCCAGGGAGGGCCATACCTCGTACGCCCCTCCACTTT. This sequence joins TRBV9 and TRBJ1-6, with D possibly TRBD1 on 5 matching bases. CDR3 length: 16 residues. Germline V CDR1 and CDR2: SGDLS, YYNGEE. V shed 4 bases and J shed 13 bases, with 24 bases lying between them.

The CDR3: CASNKQGQYF. CDR3 nucleotide sequence: TGTGCCAGCAACAAGCAGGGGCAGTACTTC. The rearrangement joins TRBV27 to TRBJ2-5; weak D call: TRBD1 (6 bases). The CDR3 sequence is 10 residues long. Trimming pared 7 bases from V and 11 bases from J, leaving 11 bases between. The germline V gene has CDR1 MNHEY and CDR2 SMNVEV (reference sequence).

The DNA for the CDR3 is TGCAGTGCTAGAAGGGGACTAGCCTACAATGAGCAGTTCTTC. Translating it yields CSARRGLAYNEQFF. The chain uses TRBV20-1 and TRBJ2-1, with 8 bases lining up with TRBD2. The germline CDR1 and CDR2 sequences are DFQATT and SNEGSKA (reference sequence). The length of the CDR3 is 14 residues. After removal of 2 bases from V and 2 bases from J, the junction contained 2 bases not matched to a gene.

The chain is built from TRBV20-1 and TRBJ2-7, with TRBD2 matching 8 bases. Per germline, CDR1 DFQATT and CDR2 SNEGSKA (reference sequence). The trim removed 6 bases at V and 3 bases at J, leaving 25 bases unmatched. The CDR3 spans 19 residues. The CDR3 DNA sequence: TGCAGTGCGACGCATCTTCCGGGGGCACGCAAGCGGGAGTACTACGAGCAGTACTTC. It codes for CSATHLPGARKREYYEQYF.

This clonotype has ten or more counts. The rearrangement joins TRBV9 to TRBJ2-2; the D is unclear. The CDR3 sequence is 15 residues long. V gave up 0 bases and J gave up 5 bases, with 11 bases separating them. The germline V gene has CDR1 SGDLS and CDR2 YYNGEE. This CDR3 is CASSVDQAQTGELFF. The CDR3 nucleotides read TGTGCCAGCAGCGTAGACCAAGCCCAGACCGGGGAGCTGTTTTTT. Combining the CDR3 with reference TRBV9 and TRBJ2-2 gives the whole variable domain DSGVTQTPKHLITATGQRVTLRCSPRSGDLSVYWYQQSLDQGLQFLIQYYNGEERAKGNILERFSAQQFPDLHSELNLSSLELGDSALYFCASSVDQAQTGELFFGEGSRLTVL.

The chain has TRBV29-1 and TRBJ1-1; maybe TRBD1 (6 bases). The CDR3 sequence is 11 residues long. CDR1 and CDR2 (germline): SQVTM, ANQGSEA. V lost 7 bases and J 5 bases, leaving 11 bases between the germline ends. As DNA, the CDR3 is TGCAGCGCTACCCAGGGGACTGAAGCTTTCTTT. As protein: CSATQGTEAFF.

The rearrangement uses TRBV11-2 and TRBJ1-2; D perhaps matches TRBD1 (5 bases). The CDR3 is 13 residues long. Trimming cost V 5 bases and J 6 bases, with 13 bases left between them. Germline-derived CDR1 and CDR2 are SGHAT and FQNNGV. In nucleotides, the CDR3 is TGTGCCAGCAGCCCCAGCCAGGGTAATGGCTACACCTTC. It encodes CASSPSQGNGYTF.

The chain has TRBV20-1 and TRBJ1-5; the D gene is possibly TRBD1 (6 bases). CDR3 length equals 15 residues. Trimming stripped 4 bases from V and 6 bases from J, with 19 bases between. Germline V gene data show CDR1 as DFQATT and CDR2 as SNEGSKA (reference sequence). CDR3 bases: TGCAGTGCTAACCCCCCAAAACAGGGTGGTCAGCCCCAGCATTTT. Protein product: CSANPPKQGGQPQHF.

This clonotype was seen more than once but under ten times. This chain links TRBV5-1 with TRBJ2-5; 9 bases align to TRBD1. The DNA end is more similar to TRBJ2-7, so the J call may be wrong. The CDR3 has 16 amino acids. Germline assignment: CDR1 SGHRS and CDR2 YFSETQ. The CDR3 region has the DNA TGCGCCAGCAGCCCCCCGGGACAGGGAATGGTCTTCGAGCAGTACTTC. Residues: CASSPPGQGMVFEQYF.

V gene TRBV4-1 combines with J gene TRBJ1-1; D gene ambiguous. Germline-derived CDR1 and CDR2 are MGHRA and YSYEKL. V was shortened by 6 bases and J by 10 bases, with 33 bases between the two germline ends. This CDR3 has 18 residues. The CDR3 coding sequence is TGCGCCAGCAGTCGCGTGGTTCTCCGAGCCTCGCGAGAAATCACAGCTTTCTTT. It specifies CASSRVVLRASREITAFF.

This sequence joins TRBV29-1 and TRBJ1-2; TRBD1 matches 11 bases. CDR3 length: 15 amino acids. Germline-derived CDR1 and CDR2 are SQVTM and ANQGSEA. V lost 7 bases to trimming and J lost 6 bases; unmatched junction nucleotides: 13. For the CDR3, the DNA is TGCAGCGCCCGTATCCCGGGACAGGGGGGGGATGGCTACACCTTC. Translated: CSARIPGQGGDGYTF. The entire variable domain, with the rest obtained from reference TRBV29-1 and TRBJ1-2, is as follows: SAVISQKPSRDICQRGTSLTIQCQVDSQVTMMFWYRQQPGQSLTLIATANQGSEATYESGFVIDKFPISRPNLTFSTLTVSNMSPEDSSIYLCSARIPGQGGDGYTFGSGTRLTVV.

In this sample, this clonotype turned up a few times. CDR3 sequence: CSVQGDSYEQYF. CDR3 sequence (DNA): TGCAGCGTACAGGGGGACTCCTACGAGCAGTACTTC. The chain is built from TRBV29-1 and TRBJ2-7; 8 bases match TRBD1. This CDR3 has 12 amino acids. Unmatched junction bases numbered 1, after V lost 6 bases and J lost 0 bases. Germline CDR1 is SQVTM and CDR2 is ANQGSEA.

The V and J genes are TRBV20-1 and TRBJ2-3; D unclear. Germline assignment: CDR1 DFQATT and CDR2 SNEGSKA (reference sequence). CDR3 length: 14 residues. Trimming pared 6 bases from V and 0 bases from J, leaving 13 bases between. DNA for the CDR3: TGCAGTGCCCTCAACCCGGCTAGCACAGATACGCAGTATTTT. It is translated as CSALNPASTDTQYF.

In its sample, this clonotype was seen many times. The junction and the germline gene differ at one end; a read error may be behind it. The CDR3: CASSLGDRQETQYF. CDR3 DNA sequence: TGTGCCAGCAGTTTAGGGGACAGACAAGAGACCCAGTACTTC. The chain uses TRBV5-1 and TRBJ2-5, with 7 bases that match TRBD1. Germline V gene sequence: CDR1 SGHRS, CDR2 YFSETQ. The CDR3 extends over 14 amino acids. Looking up the rest from reference TRBV5-1 and TRBJ2-5 gives the full variable domain: KAGVTQTPRYLIKTRGQQVTLSCSPISGHRSVSWYQQTPGQGLQFLFEYFSETQRNKGNFPGRFSGRQFSNSRSEMNVSTLELGDSALYLCASSLGDRQETQYFGPGTRLLVL.